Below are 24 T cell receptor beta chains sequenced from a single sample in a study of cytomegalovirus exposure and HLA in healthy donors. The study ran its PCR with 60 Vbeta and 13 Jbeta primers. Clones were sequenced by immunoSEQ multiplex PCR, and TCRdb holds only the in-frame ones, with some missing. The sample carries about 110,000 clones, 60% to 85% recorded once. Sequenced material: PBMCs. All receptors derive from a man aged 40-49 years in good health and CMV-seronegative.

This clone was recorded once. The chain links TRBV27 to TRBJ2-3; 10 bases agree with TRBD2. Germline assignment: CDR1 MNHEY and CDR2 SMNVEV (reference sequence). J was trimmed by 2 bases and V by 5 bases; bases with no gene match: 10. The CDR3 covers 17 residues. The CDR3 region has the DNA TGTGCCAGCAGTCCTGCCGGGACTAGCGTTTACACAGATACGCAGTATTTT. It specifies CASSPAGTSVYTDTQYF.

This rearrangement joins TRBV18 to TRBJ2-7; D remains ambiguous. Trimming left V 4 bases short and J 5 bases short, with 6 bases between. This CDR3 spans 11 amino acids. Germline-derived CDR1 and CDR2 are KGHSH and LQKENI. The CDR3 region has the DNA TGTGCCAGCTCACAGCAGGACGAGCAGTACTTC. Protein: CASSQQDEQYF.

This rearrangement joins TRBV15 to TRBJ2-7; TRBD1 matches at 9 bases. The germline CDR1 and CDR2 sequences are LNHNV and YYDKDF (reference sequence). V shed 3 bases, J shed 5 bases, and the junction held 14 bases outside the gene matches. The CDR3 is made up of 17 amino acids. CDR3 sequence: CATSRESPGQGLHEQYF. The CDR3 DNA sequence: TGTGCCACCAGCAGGGAGTCTCCGGGACAGGGTCTCCACGAGCAGTACTTC.

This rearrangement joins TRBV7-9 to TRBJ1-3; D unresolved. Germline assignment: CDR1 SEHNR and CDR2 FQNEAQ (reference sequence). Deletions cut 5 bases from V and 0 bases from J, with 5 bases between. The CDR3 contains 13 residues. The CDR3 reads CASSRDSGNTIYF. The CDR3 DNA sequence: TGTGCCAGCAGCCGGGACTCTGGAAACACCATATATTTT.

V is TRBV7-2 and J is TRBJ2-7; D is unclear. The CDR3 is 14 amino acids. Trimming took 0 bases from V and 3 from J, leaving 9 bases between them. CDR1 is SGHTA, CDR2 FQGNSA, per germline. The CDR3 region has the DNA TGTGCCAGCAGCTTAGCAGGCGGATACTACGAGCAGTACTTC. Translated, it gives CASSLAGGYYEQYF.

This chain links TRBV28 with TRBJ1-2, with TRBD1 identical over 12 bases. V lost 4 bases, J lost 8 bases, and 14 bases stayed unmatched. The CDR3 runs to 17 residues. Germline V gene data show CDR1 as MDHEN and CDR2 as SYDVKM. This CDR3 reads CASSSTSGTGGFWGYTF. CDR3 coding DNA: TGTGCCAGCAGTTCGACAAGTGGGACAGGGGGCTTCTGGGGCTACACCTTC.

This chain's CDR3 is CASSQEVTAYEQYF. CDR3 nucleotides: TGCGCCAGCAGCCAAGAGGTTACTGCCTACGAGCAGTACTTC. The chain employs TRBV4-1 and TRBJ2-5; the D is unclear. Judging by the DNA end, TRBJ2-7 fits better; the J call may be wrong. Germline CDR1 MGHRA, CDR2 YSYEKL. The CDR3 runs to 14 residues.

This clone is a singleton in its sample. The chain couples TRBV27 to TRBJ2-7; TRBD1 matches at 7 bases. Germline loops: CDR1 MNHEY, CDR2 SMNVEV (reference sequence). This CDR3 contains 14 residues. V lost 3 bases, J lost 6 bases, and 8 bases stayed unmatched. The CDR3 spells CASSFRGGRSEQYF. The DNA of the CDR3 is TGTGCCAGCAGTTTTCGAGGGGGCCGATCCGAGCAGTACTTC.

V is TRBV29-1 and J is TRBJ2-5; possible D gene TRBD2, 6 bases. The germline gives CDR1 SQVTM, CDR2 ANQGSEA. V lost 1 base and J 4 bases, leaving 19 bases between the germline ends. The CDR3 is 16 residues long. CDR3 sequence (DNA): TGCAGCGTTGAAGGGAGGGGTCAGGGCCAGGGAGAGACCCAGTACTTC. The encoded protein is CSVEGRGQGQGETQYF. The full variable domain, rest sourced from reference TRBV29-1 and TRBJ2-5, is SAVISQKPSRDICQRGTSLTIQCQVDSQVTMMFWYRQQPGQSLTLIATANQGSEATYESGFVIDKFPISRPNLTFSTLTVSNMSPEDSSIYLCSVEGRGQGQGETQYFGPGTRLLVL.

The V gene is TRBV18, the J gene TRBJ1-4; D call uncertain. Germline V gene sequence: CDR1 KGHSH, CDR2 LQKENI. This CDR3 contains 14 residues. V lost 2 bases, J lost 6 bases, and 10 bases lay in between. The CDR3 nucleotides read TGTGCCAGCTCACCATCGGAGGGCGATGAAAAACTGTTTTTT. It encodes CASSPSEGDEKLFF.

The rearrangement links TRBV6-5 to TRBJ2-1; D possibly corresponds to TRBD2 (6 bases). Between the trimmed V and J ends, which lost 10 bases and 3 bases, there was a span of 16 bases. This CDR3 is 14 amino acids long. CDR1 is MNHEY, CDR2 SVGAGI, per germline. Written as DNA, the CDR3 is TGTGCCACTACCGGCTGGGGGGACTACAATGAGCAGTTCTTC. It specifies CATTGWGDYNEQFF.

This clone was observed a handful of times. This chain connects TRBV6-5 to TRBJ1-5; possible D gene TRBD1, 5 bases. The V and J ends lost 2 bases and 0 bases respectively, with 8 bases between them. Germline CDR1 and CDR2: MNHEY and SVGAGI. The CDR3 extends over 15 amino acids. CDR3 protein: CASSYDSYSNQPQHF. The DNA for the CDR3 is TGTGCCAGCAGTTACGACAGCTATAGCAATCAGCCCCAGCATTTT.

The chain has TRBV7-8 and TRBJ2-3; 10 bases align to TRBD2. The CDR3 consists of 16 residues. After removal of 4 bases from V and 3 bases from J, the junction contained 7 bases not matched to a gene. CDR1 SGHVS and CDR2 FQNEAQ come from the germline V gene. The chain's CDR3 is CASSWTPSGSTDTQYF. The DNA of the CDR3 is TGTGCCAGCAGCTGGACCCCTAGCGGGAGTACAGATACGCAGTATTTT.

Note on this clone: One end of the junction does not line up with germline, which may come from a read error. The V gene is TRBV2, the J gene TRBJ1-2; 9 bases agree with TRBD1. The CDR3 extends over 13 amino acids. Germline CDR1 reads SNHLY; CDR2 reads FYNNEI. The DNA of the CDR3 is TGTGCCAGCAGTGAAGCGCCGGGACAGGGAAGGGACTTC. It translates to CASSEAPGQGRDF.

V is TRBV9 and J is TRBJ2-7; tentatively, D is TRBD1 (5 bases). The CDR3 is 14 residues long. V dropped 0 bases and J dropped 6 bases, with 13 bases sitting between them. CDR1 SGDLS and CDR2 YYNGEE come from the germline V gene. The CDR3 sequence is CASSVDRHSGEQYF. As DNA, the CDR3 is TGTGCCAGCAGCGTAGACAGGCATTCCGGCGAGCAGTACTTC.

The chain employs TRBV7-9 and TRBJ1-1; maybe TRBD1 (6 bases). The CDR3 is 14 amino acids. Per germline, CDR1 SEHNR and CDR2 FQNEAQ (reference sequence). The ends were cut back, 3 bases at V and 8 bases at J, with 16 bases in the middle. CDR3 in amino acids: CASSFGTPLEEAFF. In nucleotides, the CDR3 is TGTGCCAGCAGCTTTGGGACACCACTCGAAGAAGCTTTCTTT.

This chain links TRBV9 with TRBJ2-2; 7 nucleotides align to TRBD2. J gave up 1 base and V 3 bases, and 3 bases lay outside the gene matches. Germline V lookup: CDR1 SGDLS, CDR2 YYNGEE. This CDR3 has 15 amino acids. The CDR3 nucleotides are TGTGCCAGCAGCGGAGTAGCGGGGAACACCGGGGAGCTGTTTTTT. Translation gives CASSGVAGNTGELFF. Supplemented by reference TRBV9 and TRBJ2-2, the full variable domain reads DSGVTQTPKHLITATGQRVTLRCSPRSGDLSVYWYQQSLDQGLQFLIQYYNGEERAKGNILERFSAQQFPDLHSELNLSSLELGDSALYFCASSGVAGNTGELFFGEGSRLTVL.

The CDR3 protein is CSVNERGVDGYTF. For the CDR3, the DNA is TGCAGCGTCAATGAACGGGGAGTTGATGGCTACACCTTC. The gene calls are TRBV29-1 and TRBJ1-2; D gene uncertain. V shed 6 bases and J shed 6 bases, with 17 bases lying between them. CDR3 length: 13 residues. Germline V gene lookup returns CDR1 SQVTM and CDR2 ANQGSEA.

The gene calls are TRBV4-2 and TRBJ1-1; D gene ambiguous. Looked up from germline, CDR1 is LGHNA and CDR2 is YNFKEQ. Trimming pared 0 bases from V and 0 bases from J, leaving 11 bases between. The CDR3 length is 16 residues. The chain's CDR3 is CASSQDSYGMNTEAFF. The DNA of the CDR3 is TGTGCCAGCAGCCAAGATTCGTACGGTATGAACACTGAAGCTTTCTTT.

Here the CDR3 reads CASSQNLGQTGNYGYTF. In DNA, the CDR3 is TGTGCCAGCAGCCAAAACCTCGGACAGACCGGGAACTATGGCTACACCTTC. This chain joins TRBV14 and TRBJ1-2; D possibly corresponds to TRBD1 (6 bases). Germline CDR1 SGHDN, CDR2 FVKESK. The CDR3 contains 17 residues. With 2 bases removed from V and 2 bases from J, the gap between germline ends came to 18 bases.

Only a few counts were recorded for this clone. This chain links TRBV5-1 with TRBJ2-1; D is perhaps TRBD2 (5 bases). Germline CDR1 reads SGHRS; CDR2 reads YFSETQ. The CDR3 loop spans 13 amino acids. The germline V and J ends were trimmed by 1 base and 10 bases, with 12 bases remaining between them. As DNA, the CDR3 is TGCGCCAGCAGCTTGACTGCCGGGGTGGAGCAGTTCTTC. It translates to CASSLTAGVEQFF.

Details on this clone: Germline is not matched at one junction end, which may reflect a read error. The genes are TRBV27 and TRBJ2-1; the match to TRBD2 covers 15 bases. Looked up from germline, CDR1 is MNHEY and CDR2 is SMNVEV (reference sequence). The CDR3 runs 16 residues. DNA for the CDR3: TGTGCCAGCAGTGTCCGACTGGGACTAGCGGGAGGCCCGGCGATCTTC. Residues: CASSVRLGLAGGPAIF.

The CDR3 loop reads CASSGSGRVYTGELFF. For the CDR3, the DNA is TGTGCCAGCAGTGGAAGCGGGAGGGTATACACCGGGGAGCTGTTTTTT. The chain combines TRBV27 with TRBJ2-2, with 10 bases aligning to TRBD2. The germline V gene has CDR1 MNHEY and CDR2 SMNVEV (reference sequence). J gave up 3 bases and V 5 bases, and 6 bases lay outside the gene matches. The CDR3 consists of 16 residues.

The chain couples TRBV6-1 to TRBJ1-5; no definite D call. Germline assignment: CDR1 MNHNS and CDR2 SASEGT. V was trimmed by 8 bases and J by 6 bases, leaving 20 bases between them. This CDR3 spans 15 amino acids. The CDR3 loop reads CASSFFGLNVQPQHF. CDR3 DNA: TGTGCCAGCTCGTTTTTTGGCTTGAACGTTCAGCCCCAGCATTTT.